The sequence of this T cell receptor (beta chain) was determined in a study of blood T cell repertoires in COVID-19. The overall study: Italy, Spain and the United States were the sources of the convalescent and acute COVID-19 samples.

Germline V CDR1 and CDR2: SEHNR, FQNEAQ (reference sequence). V lost 7 bases and J 0 bases, leaving 15 bases between the germline ends. This CDR3 spans 15 amino acids. Some clones are missing from TCRdb's copy, which holds only in-frame ones; the method was immunoSEQ multiplex PCR. The table shows 250,000 to 350,000 clones, with roughly 89% occurring only once. Material: peripheral blood. The chain carries TRBV7-9 and TRBJ1-1; possible D gene TRBD1, 6 bases. This receptor was obtained from a man aged 25 to 45 with acute or convalescent COVID-19. In DNA form, the CDR3 reads TGTGCCAGCAATCCGCAGGGGTCTTTGAACACTGAAGCTTTCTTT. This sequence encodes CASNPQGSLNTEAFF.